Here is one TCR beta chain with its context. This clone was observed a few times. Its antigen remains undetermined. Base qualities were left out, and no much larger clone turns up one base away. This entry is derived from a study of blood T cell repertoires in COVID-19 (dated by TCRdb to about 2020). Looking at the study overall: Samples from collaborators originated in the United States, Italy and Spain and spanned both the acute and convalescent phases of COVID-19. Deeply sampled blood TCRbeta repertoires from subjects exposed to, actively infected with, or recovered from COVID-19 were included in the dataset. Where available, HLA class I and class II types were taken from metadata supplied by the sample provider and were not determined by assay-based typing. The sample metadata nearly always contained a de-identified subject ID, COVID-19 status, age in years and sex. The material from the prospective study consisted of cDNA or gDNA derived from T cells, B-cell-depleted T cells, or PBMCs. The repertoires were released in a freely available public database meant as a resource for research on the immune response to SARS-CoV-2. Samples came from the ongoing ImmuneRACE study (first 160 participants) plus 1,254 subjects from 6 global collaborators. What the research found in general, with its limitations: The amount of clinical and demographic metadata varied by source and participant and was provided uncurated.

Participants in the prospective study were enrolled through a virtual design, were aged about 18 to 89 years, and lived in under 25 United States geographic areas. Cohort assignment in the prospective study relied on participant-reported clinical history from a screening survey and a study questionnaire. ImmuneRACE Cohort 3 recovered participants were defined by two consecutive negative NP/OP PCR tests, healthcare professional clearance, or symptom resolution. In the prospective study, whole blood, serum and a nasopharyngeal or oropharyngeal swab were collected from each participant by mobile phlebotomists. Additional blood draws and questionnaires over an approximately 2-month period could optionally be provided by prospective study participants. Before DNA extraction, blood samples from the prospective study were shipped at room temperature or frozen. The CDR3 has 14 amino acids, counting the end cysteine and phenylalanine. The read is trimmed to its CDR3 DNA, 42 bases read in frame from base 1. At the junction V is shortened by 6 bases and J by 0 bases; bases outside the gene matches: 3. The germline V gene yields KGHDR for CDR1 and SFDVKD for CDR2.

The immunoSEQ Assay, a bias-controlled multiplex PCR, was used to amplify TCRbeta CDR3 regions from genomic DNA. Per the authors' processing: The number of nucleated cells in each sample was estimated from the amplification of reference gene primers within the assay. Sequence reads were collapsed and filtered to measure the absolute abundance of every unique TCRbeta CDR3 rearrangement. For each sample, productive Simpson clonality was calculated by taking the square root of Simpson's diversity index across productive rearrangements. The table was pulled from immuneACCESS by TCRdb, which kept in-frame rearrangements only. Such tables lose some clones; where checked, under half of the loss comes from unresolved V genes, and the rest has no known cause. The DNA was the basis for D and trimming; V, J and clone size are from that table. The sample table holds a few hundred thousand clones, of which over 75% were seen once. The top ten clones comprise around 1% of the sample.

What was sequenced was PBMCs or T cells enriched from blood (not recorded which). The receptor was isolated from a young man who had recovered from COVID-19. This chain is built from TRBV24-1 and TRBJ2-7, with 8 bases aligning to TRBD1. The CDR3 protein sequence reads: CATSQGQDSYEQYF. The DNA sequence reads TGTGCCACCAGTCAGGGACAGGACTCCTACGAGCAGTACTTC.